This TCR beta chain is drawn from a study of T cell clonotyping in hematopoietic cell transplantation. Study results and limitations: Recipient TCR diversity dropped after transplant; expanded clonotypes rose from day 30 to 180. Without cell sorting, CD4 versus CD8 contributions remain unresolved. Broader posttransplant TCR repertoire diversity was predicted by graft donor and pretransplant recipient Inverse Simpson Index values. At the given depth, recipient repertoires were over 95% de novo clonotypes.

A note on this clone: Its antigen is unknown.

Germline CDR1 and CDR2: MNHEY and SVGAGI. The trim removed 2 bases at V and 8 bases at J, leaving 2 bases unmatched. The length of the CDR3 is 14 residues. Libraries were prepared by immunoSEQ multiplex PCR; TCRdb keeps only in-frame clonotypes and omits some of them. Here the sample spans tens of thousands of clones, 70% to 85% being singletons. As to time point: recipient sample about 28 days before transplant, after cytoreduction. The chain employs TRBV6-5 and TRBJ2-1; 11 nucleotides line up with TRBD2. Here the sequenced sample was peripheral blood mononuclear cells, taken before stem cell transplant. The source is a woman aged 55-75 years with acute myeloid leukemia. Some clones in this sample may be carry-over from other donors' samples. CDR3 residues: CASSYTSGSDEQFF. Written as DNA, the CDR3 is TGTGCCAGCAGTTACACTAGCGGGAGCGATGAGCAGTTCTTC.